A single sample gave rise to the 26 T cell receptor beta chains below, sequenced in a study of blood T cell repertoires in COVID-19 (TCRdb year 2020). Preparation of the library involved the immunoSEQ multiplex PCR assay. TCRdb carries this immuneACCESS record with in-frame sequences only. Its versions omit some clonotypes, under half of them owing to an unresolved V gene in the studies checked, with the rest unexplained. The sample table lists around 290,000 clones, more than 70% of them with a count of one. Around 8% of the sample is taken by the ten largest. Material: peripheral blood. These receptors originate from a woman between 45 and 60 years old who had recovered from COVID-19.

The CDR3 reads CASSANSGRRRNEQFF. The CDR3 region has the DNA TGTGCCAGTAGTGCAAATAGCGGGAGAAGGAGGAATGAGCAGTTCTTC. The chain recombines TRBV19 with TRBJ2-1; 9 positions match TRBD2. Per the germline V gene, CDR1 is LNHDA and CDR2 is SQIVND (reference sequence). The CDR3 has 16 amino acids. V was clipped by 5 bases and J by 7 bases; unmatched bases: 12.

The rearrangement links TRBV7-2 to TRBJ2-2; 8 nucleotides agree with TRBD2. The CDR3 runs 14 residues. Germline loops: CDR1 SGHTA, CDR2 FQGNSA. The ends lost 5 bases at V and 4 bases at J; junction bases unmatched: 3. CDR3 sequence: CASSLGLATGELFF. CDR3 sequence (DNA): TGTGCCAGCAGCCTCGGACTAGCCACCGGGGAGCTGTTTTTT.

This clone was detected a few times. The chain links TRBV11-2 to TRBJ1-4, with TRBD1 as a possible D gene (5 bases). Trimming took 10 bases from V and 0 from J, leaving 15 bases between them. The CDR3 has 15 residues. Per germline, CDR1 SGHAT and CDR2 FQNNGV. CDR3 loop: CATGAAGSTNEKLFF. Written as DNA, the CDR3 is TGTGCCACCGGGGCCGCGGGGTCAACTAATGAAAAACTGTTTTTT.

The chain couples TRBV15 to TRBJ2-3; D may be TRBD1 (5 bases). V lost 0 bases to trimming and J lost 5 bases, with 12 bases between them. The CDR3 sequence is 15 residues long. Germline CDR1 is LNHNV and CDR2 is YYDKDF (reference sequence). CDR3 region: CATSREFVQGDTQYF. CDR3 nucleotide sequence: TGTGCCACCAGCAGAGAATTCGTTCAGGGAGATACGCAGTATTTT. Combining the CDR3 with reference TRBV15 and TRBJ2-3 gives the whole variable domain DAMVIQNPRYQVTQFGKPVTLSCSQTLNHNVMYWYQQKSSQAPKLLFHYYDKDFNNEADTPDNFQSRRPNTSFCFLDIRSPGLGDTAMYLCATSREFVQGDTQYFGPGTRLTVL.

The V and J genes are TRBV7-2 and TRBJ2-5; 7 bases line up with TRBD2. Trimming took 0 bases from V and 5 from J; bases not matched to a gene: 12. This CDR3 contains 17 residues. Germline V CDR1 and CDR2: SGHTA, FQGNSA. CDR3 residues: CASSLAVGGSLGETQYF. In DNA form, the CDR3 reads TGTGCCAGCAGCTTAGCGGTGGGCGGGAGTTTGGGGGAGACCCAGTACTTC.

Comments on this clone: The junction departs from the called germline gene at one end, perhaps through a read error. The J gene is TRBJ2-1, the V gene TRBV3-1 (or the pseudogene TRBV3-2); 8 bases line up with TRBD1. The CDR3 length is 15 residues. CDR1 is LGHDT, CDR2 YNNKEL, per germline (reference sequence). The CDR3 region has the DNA TGTGCCAGCATCCAAGGACAGGGCACCTACAATGAGCAGTTCTTC. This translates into CASIQGQGTYNEQFF.

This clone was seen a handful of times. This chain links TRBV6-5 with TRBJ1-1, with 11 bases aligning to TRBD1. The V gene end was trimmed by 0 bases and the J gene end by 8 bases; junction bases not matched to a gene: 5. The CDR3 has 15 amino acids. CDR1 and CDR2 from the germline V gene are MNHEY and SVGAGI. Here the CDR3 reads CASSYSGTGGREAFF. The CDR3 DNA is TGTGCCAGCAGTTACTCGGGGACAGGGGGGAGAGAAGCTTTCTTT.

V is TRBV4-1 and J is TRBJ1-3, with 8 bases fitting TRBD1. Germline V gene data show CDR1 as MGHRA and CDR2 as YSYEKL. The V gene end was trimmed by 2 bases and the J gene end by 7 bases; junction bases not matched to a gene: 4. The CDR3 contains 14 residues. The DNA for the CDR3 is TGCGCCAGCAGCCAATGGACAGGGCCCAACACCATATATTTT. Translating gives CASSQWTGPNTIYF.

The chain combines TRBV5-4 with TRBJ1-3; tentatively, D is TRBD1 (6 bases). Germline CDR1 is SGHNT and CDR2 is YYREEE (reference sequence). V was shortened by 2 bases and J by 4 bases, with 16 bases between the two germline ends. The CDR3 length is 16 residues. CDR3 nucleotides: TGTGCCAGCAGCTTAGCCGGAAGGACAGCAGGAAACACCATATATTTT. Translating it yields CASSLAGRTAGNTIYF.

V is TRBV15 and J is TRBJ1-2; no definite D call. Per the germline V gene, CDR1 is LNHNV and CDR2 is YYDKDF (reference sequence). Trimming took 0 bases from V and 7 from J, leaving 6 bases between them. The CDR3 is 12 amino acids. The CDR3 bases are TGTGCCACCAGCAGAGACCAACTTGGCTACACCTTC. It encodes CATSRDQLGYTF.

The CDR3 DNA reads TGTGCCAGCAGACTAGCGGGTGGCTACGAGCAGTACTTC. It specifies CASRLAGGYEQYF. V is TRBV28 and J is TRBJ2-7, with 9 bases identical to TRBD2. The germline V gene encodes CDR1 MDHEN and CDR2 SYDVKM. The length of the CDR3 is 13 residues. The V gene end was trimmed by 6 bases and the J gene end by 3 bases; junction bases not matched to a gene: 3. Full variable domain (remainder filled in from reference TRBV28 and TRBJ2-7): DVKVTQSSRYLVKRTGEKVFLECVQDMDHENMFWYRQDPGLGLRLIYFSYDVKMKEKGDIPEGYSVSREKKERFSLILESASTNQTSMYLCASRLAGGYEQYFGPGTRLTVT.

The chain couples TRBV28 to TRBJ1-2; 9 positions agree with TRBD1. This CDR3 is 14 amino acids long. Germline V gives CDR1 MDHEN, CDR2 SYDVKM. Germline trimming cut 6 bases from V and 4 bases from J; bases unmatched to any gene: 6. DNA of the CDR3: TGTGCCAGCAGGTCCGGGACAGGGTTCTATGGCTACACCTTC. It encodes CASRSGTGFYGYTF.

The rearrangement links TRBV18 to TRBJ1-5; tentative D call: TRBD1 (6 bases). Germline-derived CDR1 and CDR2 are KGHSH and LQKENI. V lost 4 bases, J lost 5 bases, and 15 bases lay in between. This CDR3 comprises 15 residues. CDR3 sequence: CASSLSTGSDQPQHF. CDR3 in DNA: TGTGCCAGCTCACTCTCTACAGGGAGCGATCAGCCCCAGCATTTT.

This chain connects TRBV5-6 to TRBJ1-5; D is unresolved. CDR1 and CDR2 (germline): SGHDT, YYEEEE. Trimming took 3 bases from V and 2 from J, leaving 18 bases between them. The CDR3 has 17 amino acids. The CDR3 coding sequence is TGTGCCAGCAGCTCGAGTGCGGGGTACCGCCGCAATCAGCCCCAGCATTTT. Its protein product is CASSSSAGYRRNQPQHF.

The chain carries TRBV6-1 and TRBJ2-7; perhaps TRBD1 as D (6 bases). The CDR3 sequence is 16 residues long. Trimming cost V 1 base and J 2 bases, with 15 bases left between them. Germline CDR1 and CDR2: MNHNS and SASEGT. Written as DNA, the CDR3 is TGTGCCAGCAGTGAAGGTTTGGGACAAGGTACCTACGAGCAGTACTTC. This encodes CASSEGLGQGTYEQYF.

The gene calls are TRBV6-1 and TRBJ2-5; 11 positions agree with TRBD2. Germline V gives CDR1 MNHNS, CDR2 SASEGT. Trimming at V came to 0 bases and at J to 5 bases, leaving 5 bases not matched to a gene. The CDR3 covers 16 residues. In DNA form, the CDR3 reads TGTGCCAGCAGTGAAGCCAACGTAGCGGGGGGGGAGACCCAGTACTTC. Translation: CASSEANVAGGETQYF.

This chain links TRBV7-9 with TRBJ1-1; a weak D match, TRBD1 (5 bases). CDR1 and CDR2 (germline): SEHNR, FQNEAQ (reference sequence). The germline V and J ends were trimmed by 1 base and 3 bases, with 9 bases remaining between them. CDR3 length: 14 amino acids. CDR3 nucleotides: TGTGCCAGCAGCTTAGGCTGGGGGGACACTGAAGCTTTCTTT. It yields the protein CASSLGWGDTEAFF.

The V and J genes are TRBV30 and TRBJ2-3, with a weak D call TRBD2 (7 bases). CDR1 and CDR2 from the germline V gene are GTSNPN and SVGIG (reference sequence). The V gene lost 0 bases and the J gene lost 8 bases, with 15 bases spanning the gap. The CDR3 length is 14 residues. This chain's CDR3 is CAWSVKGGVGTQYF. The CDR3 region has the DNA TGTGCCTGGAGTGTAAAGGGGGGGGTGGGTACGCAGTATTTT.

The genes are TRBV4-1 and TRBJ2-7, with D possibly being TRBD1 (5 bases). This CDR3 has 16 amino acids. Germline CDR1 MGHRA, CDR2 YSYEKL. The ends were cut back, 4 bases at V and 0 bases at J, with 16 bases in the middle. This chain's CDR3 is CASSPTRVLGSYEQYF. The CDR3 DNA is TGCGCCAGCAGCCCTACCAGGGTATTGGGCTCCTACGAGCAGTACTTC.

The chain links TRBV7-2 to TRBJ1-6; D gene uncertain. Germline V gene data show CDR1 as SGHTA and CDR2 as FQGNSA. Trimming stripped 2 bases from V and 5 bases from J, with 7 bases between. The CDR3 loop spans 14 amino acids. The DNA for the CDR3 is TGTGCCAGCAGCTTATTTCCTGATAATTCACCCCTCCACTTT. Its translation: CASSLFPDNSPLHF.

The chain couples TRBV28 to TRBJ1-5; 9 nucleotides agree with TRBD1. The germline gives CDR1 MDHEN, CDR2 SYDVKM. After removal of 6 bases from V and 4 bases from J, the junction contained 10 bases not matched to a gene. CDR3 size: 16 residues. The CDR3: CASSPSRDRVNQPQHF. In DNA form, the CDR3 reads TGTGCCAGCAGCCCGAGCCGGGACAGGGTGAATCAGCCCCAGCATTTT.

This CDR3 reads CSVTPRAGAYNEQFF. CDR3 DNA: TGCAGCGTTACCCCGAGAGCGGGAGCCTACAATGAGCAGTTCTTC. The gene calls are TRBV29-1 and TRBJ2-1, with TRBD2 matching 8 bases. V trimming: 5 bases; J trimming: 2 bases; junction bases outside the gene matches: 8. Germline loops: CDR1 SQVTM, CDR2 ANQGSEA. The CDR3 extends over 15 amino acids.

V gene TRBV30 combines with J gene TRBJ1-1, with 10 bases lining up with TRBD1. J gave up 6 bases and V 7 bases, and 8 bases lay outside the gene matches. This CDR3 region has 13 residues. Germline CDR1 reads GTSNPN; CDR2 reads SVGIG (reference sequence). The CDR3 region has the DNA TGTGCCTCGGGACAGGGGCCACTTTCTGAAGCTTTCTTT. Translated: CASGQGPLSEAFF.

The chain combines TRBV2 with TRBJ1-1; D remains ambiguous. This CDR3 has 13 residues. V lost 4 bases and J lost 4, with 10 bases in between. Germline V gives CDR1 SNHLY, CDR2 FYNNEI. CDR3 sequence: CASSVQGGTEAFF. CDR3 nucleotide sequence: TGTGCCAGCAGTGTCCAAGGCGGCACTGAAGCTTTCTTT.

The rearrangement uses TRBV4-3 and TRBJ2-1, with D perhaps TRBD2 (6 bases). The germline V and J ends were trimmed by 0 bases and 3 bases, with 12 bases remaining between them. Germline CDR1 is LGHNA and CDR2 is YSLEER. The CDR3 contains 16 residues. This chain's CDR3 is CASSQDLGRGYNEQFF. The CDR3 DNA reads TGCGCCAGCAGCCAAGATCTTGGGCGGGGCTACAATGAGCAGTTCTTC.

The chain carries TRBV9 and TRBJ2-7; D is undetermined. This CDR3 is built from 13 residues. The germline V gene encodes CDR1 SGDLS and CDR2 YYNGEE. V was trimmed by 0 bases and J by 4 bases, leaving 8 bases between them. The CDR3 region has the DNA TGTGCCAGCAGCGTAGATTCAGAATACGAGCAGTACTTC. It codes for CASSVDSEYEQYF.